The 21 T cell receptor beta chains listed next were all sequenced from one sample in a study of PD-1 blockade in classical Hodgkin lymphoma. Documented time point: cycle 4 day 1 (C4D1), after 5 to 7 weeks of nivolumab. Every patient had relapsed following autologous stem cell transplantation, and cohorts differed in brentuximab vedotin exposure. Using immunoSEQ multiplex PCR, the repertoire was profiled, and TCRdb retains in-frame clones only, with some absent. The sample contains 20,000 to 30,000 clones, approximately 90% of which appear only once. Sequenced material: peripheral blood mononuclear cells (PBMCs), taken before the fourth cycle of nivolumab. The receptors originated from a human donor with classical Hodgkin lymphoma.

This clone has a handful of counts. The genes are TRBV7-6 and TRBJ2-2, with D unresolved. V dropped 5 bases and J dropped 0 bases, with 7 bases sitting between them. This CDR3 spans 14 amino acids. CDR1 and CDR2 (germline): SGHVS, FNYEAQ. CDR3 residues: CASSGLPNTGELFF. The CDR3 DNA sequence: TGTGCCAGCAGCGGTCTCCCGAACACCGGGGAGCTGTTTTTT.

The CDR3 region has the DNA TGTGCCTGGGGAAAAGCGCGGCTCAGCGGAGACACCATATATTTT. Residues: CAWGKARLSGDTIYF. The chain employs TRBV30 and TRBJ1-3, with D unresolved. The CDR3 covers 15 residues. The V gene lost 5 bases and the J gene lost 8 bases, with 22 bases spanning the gap. Germline CDR1 is GTSNPN and CDR2 is SVGIG (reference sequence).

This clone was counted between two and nine times. The V and J genes are TRBV6-5 and TRBJ2-3; 11 nucleotides match TRBD2. The CDR3 covers 15 residues. The V gene's germline CDR1 is MNHEY and CDR2 SVGAGI. After removal of 6 bases from V and 6 bases from J, the junction contained 8 bases not matched to a gene. CDR3 sequence (DNA): TGTGCCAGCAGCCAGCTAGCGGGAGGTTCCGATACGCAGTATTTT. Encoded protein: CASSQLAGGSDTQYF.

The chain joins TRBV30 to TRBJ2-7; D not resolved. V was cut by 4 bases and J by 6 bases, with 13 bases left in between. This CDR3 is built from 12 residues. Germline V gene data show CDR1 as GTSNPN and CDR2 as SVGIG (reference sequence). The CDR3 bases are TGTGCCTGGAAACCTCTAGTAAGCGAGCAGTACTTC. It specifies CAWKPLVSEQYF.

This clone was detected only a few times. The chain has TRBV19 and TRBJ2-7, with 7 bases fitting TRBD2. The V gene's germline CDR1 is LNHDA and CDR2 SQIVND (reference sequence). V lost 6 bases, J lost 4 bases, and 0 bases stayed unmatched. This CDR3 contains 11 residues. The CDR3 bases are TGTGCCAGTAGAGCGGGGTACGAGCAGTACTTC. Translating gives CASRAGYEQYF.

The rearrangement links TRBV6-5 to TRBJ1-1; D is perhaps TRBD1 (5 bases). The CDR3 sequence is 16 residues long. V was pared by 2 bases and J by 5 bases, with 18 bases between. In germline, CDR1 is MNHEY, CDR2 SVGAGI. The CDR3 coding sequence is TGTGCCAGCAGTTACGGGGTGGGGGGTGATTGGACTGAAGCTTTCTTT. It codes for CASSYGVGGDWTEAFF.

The V call is TRBV7-8, the J call TRBJ2-7; 8 bases line up with TRBD1. The CDR3 runs 16 residues. Germline loops: CDR1 SGHVS, CDR2 FQNEAQ. Unmatched junction bases numbered 9, after V lost 5 bases and J lost 0 bases. The CDR3 DNA is TGTGCCAGCAGCCGCCCCACAGGGGGTCTCTCCTACGAGCAGTACTTC. Translation: CASSRPTGGLSYEQYF. Filled out from reference TRBV7-8 and TRBJ2-7, the complete variable domain reads GAGVSQSPRYKVAKRGQDVALRCDPISGHVSLFWYQQALGQGPEFLTYFQNEAQLDKSGLPSDRFFAERPEGSVSTLKIQRTQQEDSAVYLCASSRPTGGLSYEQYFGPGTRLTVT.

V usage is TRBV29-1 and J usage is TRBJ1-2; D ambiguous. The germline V gene has CDR1 SQVTM and CDR2 ANQGSEA. V gave up 6 bases and J gave up 6 bases, with 20 bases separating them. The CDR3 loop spans 14 amino acids. The CDR3 here is CSVEASGDSHGYTF. The CDR3 nucleotides read TGCAGCGTCGAGGCCAGCGGGGATTCGCATGGCTACACCTTC.

The chain carries TRBV10-2 and TRBJ2-7, with TRBD2 as a possible D gene (5 bases). CDR1 and CDR2 (germline): WSHSY, SAAADI. Between the trimmed V and J ends, which lost 4 bases and 7 bases, there was a span of 20 bases. There are 15 residues in the CDR3. DNA of the CDR3: TGCGCCAGCAGTGGGGTCATTGGGGAGAAGGGTGAGCAGTACTTC. This codes for CASSGVIGEKGEQYF.

The chain is built from TRBV7-9 and TRBJ1-1; D perhaps matches TRBD1 (5 bases). The CDR3 is made up of 15 amino acids. From germline, CDR1 is SEHNR and CDR2 FQNEAQ (reference sequence). The ends were cut back, 0 bases at V and 0 bases at J, with 8 bases in the middle. The CDR3 protein is CASSLAGAMNTEAFF. CDR3 sequence (DNA): TGTGCCAGCAGCTTAGCCGGGGCAATGAACACTGAAGCTTTCTTT.

V usage is TRBV6-1 and J usage is TRBJ1-3, with no clear D. The CDR3 consists of 13 residues. The V end lost 4 bases, the J end lost 4 bases, and 8 bases lay between the germline ends. Germline CDR1 reads MNHNS; CDR2 reads SASEGT. CDR3 region: CASSGLAGNTIYF. Here the CDR3 DNA reads TGTGCCAGCAGTGGGTTGGCCGGAAACACCATATATTTT.

This clone appeared once. The chain recombines TRBV2 with TRBJ1-4; 10 bases are a match to TRBD1. The germline V gene encodes CDR1 SNHLY and CDR2 FYNNEI. The trim removed 7 bases at V and 3 bases at J, leaving 11 bases unmatched. The CDR3 extends over 17 amino acids. CDR3 DNA: TGTGCCAGCATGGCCCGGGACAGGGGTTGGGCTAATGAAAAACTGTTTTTT. Translation: CASMARDRGWANEKLFF.

This sequence joins TRBV5-1 and TRBJ1-1, with D unclear. With 4 bases removed from V and 3 bases from J, the gap between germline ends came to 13 bases. This CDR3 spans 14 amino acids. CDR1 and CDR2 from the germline V gene are SGHRS and YFSETQ. CDR3 coding DNA: TGCGCCAGCAGCCTACCCCGGCGGGACACTGAAGCTTTCTTT. Encoded protein: CASSLPRRDTEAFF.

The V call is TRBV6-4, the J call TRBJ1-2, with D hard to call. Trimming shortened V by 3 bases and J by 4 bases, and 9 bases separated the two germline ends. Germline CDR1 reads MRHNA; CDR2 reads SNTAGT. The CDR3 consists of 13 residues. The CDR3 reads CASSEGNSYGYTF. Here the CDR3 DNA reads TGTGCCAGCAGTGAAGGGAACTCCTATGGCTACACCTTC.

The gene calls are TRBV2 and TRBJ2-7; 11 bases align to TRBD1. Per the germline V gene, CDR1 is SNHLY and CDR2 is FYNNEI. Trimming took 7 bases from V and 5 from J; bases not matched to a gene: 7. The CDR3 totals 14 residues. CDR3 residues: CASTMDRGRHEQYF. The DNA of the CDR3 is TGTGCCAGCACCATGGACAGGGGGCGTCACGAGCAGTACTTC.

The genes are TRBV6-6 and TRBJ2-2, with D possibly matching TRBD2 (7 bases). V was pared by 6 bases and J by 5 bases, with 16 bases between. The V gene's germline CDR1 is MNHNY and CDR2 SVGAGI (reference sequence). The CDR3 spans 15 residues. Written as DNA, the CDR3 is TGTGCCAGCAGATTTAGGGGGGGCGCGACCGGGGAGCTGTTTTTT. Translation: CASRFRGGATGELFF.

The chain uses TRBV14 and TRBJ2-7, with 9 bases that match TRBD2. V lost 4 bases and J lost 5; bases outside the gene matches: 12. Germline CDR1 reads SGHDN; CDR2 reads FVKESK. There are 16 residues in the CDR3. CDR3 coding DNA: TGTGCCAGCAGCCCCTACCCCCGACTAGCGGTGAACGAGCAGTACTTC. It specifies CASSPYPRLAVNEQYF.

The chain links TRBV21-1 to TRBJ1-5; the tabulated D call, TRBD1, remains unverified against the DNA. TRBV21-1 is classified as a pseudogene. The CDR3 length is 14 residues. CDR3 sequence (DNA): TGTGCCAGCAGCAAAGGACAAACTCCGGGACAGCCCGATTTT. It encodes CASSKGQTPGQPDF.

This chain links TRBV19 with TRBJ1-5; TRBD1 aligns across 7 bases. The junction had 9 bases not matched to a gene; V was cut back by 6 bases and J by 7 bases. CDR3 length: 14 residues. CDR1 is LNHDA, CDR2 SQIVND, per germline (reference sequence). In nucleotides, the CDR3 is TGTGCCAGTAGCTGGGGGTACAGGGGACAGCCCCAGCATTTT. Protein: CASSWGYRGQPQHF.

The V call is TRBV5-1, the J call TRBJ1-2; D possibly corresponds to TRBD1 (5 bases). The CDR3 spans 12 residues. Deletions cut 7 bases from V and 8 bases from J, with 15 bases between. Germline CDR1 and CDR2: SGHRS and YFSETQ. CDR3 sequence: CASSGHKEGYTF. CDR3 in DNA: TGCGCCAGCTCTGGACACAAAGAGGGCTACACCTTC.

This chain joins TRBV5-1 and TRBJ2-1, with 10 bases matching TRBD2. V lost 0 bases and J lost 7; bases outside the gene matches: 4. The germline V gene encodes CDR1 SGHRS and CDR2 YFSETQ. The CDR3 covers 15 residues. CDR3 nucleotides: TGCGCCAGCAGCTTGGGAGCGGGGGGGCGTAATGAGCAGTTCTTC. It encodes CASSLGAGGRNEQFF.